This TCR beta chain was sequenced in a study of neurological immune-mediated disorders. General study points: HTLV-1-associated myelopathy had the most TCR clonal expansion, and multiple sclerosis had the least, less than healthy controls. Across subjects, expanded clones had no CDR3 amino acid sequences in common, pointing to private repertoires in all groups.

Preparation of the unsorted libraries drew on 2 million PBMCs stored at -80 C. V was pared by 5 bases and J by 0 bases, with 21 bases between. The V gene's germline CDR1 is SGHTA and CDR2 FQGNSA. The CDR3 loop spans 18 amino acids. This clonotype was seen repeatedly, ten times or more. As yet, its antigen is unknown. The cDNA came from 5'RACE, which used 10-nucleotide random UMIs. TCRdb re-analysed the 5' RACE reads in MiXCR, keeping a single row per CDR3 protein. The repertoire consists of 20,000 to 30,000 distinct CDR3 sequences, with over 5% occurring once and the leading ten covering about 4.5%. The rearrangement joins TRBV7-2 to TRBJ2-3, with D possibly TRBD2 on 6 matching bases. Sequencing input: PBMCs. The clonotype originates from a woman in her 40s in good health. This CDR3 reads CASSPIGGSGRSTDTQYF. CDR3 nucleotide sequence: TGTGCCAGCAGCCCAATCGGTGGTAGCGGAAGGAGCACAGATACGCAGTATTTT. The full variable domain, its missing parts supplied by reference TRBV7-2 and TRBJ2-3, is GAGVSQSPSNKVTEKGKDVELRCDPISGHTALYWYRQSLGQGLEFLIYFQGNSAPDKSGLPSDRFSAERTGGSVSTLTIQRTQQEDSAVYLCASSPIGGSGRSTDTQYFGPGTRLTVL.